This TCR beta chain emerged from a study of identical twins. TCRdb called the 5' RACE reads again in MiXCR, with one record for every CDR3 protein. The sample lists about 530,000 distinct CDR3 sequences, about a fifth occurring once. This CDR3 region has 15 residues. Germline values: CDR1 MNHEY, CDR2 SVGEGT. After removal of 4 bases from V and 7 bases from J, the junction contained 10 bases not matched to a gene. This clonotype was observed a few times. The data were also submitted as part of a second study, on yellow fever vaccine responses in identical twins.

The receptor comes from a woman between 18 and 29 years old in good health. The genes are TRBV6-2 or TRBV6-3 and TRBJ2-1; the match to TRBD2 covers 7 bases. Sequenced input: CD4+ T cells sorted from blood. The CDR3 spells CASSSGEGRWNEQFF. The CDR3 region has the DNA TGTGCCAGCAGTTCGGGGGAGGGCCGGTGGAATGAGCAGTTCTTC.